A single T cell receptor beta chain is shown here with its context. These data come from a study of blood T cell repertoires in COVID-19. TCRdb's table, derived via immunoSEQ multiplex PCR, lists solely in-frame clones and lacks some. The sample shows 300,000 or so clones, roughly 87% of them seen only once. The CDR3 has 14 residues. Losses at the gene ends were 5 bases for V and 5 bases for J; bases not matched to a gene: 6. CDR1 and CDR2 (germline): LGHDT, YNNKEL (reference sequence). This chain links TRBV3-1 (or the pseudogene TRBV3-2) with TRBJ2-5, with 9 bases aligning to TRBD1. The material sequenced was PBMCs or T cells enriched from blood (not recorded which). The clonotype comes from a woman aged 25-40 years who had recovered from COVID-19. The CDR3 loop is CASSRSTGGETQYF. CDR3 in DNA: TGTGCCAGCAGCAGGAGCACAGGGGGCGAGACCCAGTACTTC.